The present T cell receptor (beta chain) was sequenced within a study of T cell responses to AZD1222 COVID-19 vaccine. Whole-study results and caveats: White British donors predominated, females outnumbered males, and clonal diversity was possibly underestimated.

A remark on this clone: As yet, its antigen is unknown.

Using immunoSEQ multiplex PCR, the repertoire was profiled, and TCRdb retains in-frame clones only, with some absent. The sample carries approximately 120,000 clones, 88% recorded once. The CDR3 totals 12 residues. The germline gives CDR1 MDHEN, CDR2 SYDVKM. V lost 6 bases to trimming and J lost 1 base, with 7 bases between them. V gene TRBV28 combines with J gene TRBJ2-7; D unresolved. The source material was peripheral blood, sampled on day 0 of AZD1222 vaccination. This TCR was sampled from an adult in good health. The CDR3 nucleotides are TGTGCCAGCAGCCTGGAATCCTACGAGCAGTACTTC. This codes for CASSLESYEQYF.